The rows below give T cell receptor beta chains drawn from one sample of a study of blood T cell repertoires in COVID-19. Profiling relied on immunoSEQ multiplex PCR, and the TCRdb table lists in-frame clones only, not all of them. The table shows a few hundred thousand clones, with under 90% occurring only once. Source material: peripheral blood. These receptors originate from a woman between 18 and 29 years old with acute or convalescent COVID-19. The CDR3 runs from the conserved cysteine through the conserved F or W. A D gene is named only where the DNA matches it firmly. The size of a clone is reported for some rows only, either as once, few or many, or as a class for expanded clones.

d_gene	v_gene	abundance	j_gene	CDR3aa	CDR3nt
TRBD1	TRBV11-2	.	TRBJ2-3	CASSLRGRVPTDTQYF	TGTGCCAGCAGCTTAAGGGGGCGAGTACCCACAGATACGCAGTATTTT
TRBD2	TRBV7-6	.	TRBJ2-1	CASSLARLAGGPVDEQFF	TGTGCCAGCAGCTTAGCTCGGCTAGCGGGAGGGCCGGTCGATGAGCAGTTCTTC
TRBD2	TRBV7-9	.	TRBJ2-1	CASSLGVSGTSAPSNEQFF	TGTGCCAGCAGCTTAGGGGTCTCGGGGACTAGCGCTCCGAGTAATGAGCAGTTCTTC
TRBD1	TRBV19	.	TRBJ2-7	CASSTLGQGIYEQYF	TGTGCCAGTAGTACCCTAGGACAGGGGATCTACGAGCAGTACTTC
.	TRBV6-5	.	TRBJ1-2	CASSQLRAGDYGYTF	TGTGCCAGCAGTCAACTAAGGGCAGGGGACTATGGCTACACCTTC
TRBD1	TRBV6-2/TRBV6-3	.	TRBJ1-6	CASSSQGGRSPLHF	TGTGCCAGCAGTTCCCAGGGGGGTCGGTCACCCCTCCACTTT
.	TRBV18	few	TRBJ2-3	CASSPPAGTDTQYF	TGTGCCAGCTCACCACCGGCTGGCACAGATACGCAGTATTTT
.	TRBV27	.	TRBJ1-2	CASSLSGRIEGYTF	TGTGCCAGCAGTTTATCAGGGAGAATAGAAGGCTACACCTTC
.	TRBV7-9	.	TRBJ2-5	CASSPRGRAETQYF	TGTGCCAGCAGCCCAAGGGGCAGGGCAGAGACCCAGTACTTC
TRBD1	TRBV13	.	TRBJ2-1	CASSDRDRGGNEQFF	TGTGCCAGCAGCGACCGGGACAGGGGTGGCAATGAGCAGTTCTTC
TRBD1	TRBV27	.	TRBJ1-2	CASKTGGAGYTF	TGTGCCAGCAAGACAGGGGGCGCTGGCTACACCTTC